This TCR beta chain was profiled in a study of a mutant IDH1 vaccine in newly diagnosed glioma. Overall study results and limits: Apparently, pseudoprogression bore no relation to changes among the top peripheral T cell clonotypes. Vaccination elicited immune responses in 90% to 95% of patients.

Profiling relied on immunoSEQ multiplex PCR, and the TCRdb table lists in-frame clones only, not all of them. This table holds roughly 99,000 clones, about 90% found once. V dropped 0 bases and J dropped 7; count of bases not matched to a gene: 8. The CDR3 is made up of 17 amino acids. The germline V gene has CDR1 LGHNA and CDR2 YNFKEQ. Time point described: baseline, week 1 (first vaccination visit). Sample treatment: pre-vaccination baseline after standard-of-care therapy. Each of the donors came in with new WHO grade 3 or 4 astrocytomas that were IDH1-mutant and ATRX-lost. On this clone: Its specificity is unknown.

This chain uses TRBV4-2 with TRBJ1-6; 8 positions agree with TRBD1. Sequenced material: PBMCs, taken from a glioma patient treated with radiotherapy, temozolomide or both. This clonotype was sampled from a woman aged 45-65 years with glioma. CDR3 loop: CASSQDQQTGVNSPLHF. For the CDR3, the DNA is TGTGCCAGCAGCCAAGATCAACAGACAGGGGTGAATTCACCCCTCCACTTT.